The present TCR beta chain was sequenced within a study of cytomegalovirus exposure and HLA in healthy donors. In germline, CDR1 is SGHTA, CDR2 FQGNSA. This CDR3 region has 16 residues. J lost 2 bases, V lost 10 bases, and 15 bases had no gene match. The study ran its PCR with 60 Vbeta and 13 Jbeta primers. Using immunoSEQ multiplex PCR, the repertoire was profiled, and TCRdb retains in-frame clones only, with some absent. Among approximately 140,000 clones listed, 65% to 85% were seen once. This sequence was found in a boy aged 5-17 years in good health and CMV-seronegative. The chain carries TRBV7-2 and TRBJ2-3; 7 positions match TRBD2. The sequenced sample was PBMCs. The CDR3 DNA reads TGTGCCACCTCAAGCCCTAGCGGCTATACCACAGATACGCAGTATTTT. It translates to CATSSPSGYTTDTQYF. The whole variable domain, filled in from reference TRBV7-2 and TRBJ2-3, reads GAGVSQSPSNKVTEKGKDVELRCDPISGHTALYWYRQSLGQGLEFLIYFQGNSAPDKSGLPSDRFSAERTGGSVSTLTIQRTQQEDSAVYLCATSSPSGYTTDTQYFGPGTRLTVL.